This T cell receptor (beta chain) was recovered during a study of regulatory T cells in long-lasting Graves disease (dated by TCRdb to the early 2020s). Turning to the overall study: Patients with newly diagnosed Graves' disease had been on antithyroid drugs for under 3 months. The study took place in China and was registered as a clinical trial. A total of around 35 samples underwent TCR sequencing, from roughly 13 patients with persistent Graves' disease and some 20 patients with newly diagnosed Graves' disease. Persistent Graves' disease patients were compared with newly diagnosed Graves' disease patients by peripheral blood TCR sequencing and RNA sequencing. General conclusions and limits of the study: Peripheral blood alone was examined, since thyroid tissue, which constituted the primary lesion, could not be accessed. Sequencing and analysis were restricted to the TCR beta chain. More public clonotypes were shared among persistent patients (roughly 3,000) than among newly diagnosed patients (more than 950). Persistent Graves' disease patients showed lower TCR Shannon entropy and fewer highly expanded clones than newly diagnosed patients, suggesting clonal expansion. The authors noted that the small sample size was a limitation that may lower accuracy.

Receptors were amplified or captured by multiplex PCR. The sample was run on an Illumina HiSeq 4000. CDR3 regions were amplified by Arm-PCR with iRepertoire HTBI primers to construct TCR beta libraries. Before sequencing, the PCR products went through gel purification. For the original study's pipeline: Gene usage analysis of CDR3 amino acid clonotypes relied on the approximately 62 TRBV and 12 to 15 TRBJ segments identified across samples. COPE and FqMerger were used to merge filtered high-quality paired reads into contigs. BLAST was used to align contigs to the IMGT TRBV, TRBD and TRBJ reference genes, and CDR3 was defined following IMGT. Clonotypes above 0.1% frequency were classified as highly expanded clones. Shannon entropy served as the measure of repertoire diversity, while the Gini coefficient captured V-J evenness. Public clonotypes were defined as clonotypes shared by more than one individual. TCRdb's own reprocessing of the public reads used fastp at Q25 and MiXCR and kept productive beta chains. Each entry merges the rows of one CDR3 protein and shows their most common DNA and genes. These V and J calls derive from TCRdb rather than the authors' analysis. In this sample the table shows 240,000 or so distinct CDR3 sequences, 20% to 25% of which occur a single time. The ten largest make up about 14% of the sample.

A word on this clonotype: Its antigen remains undetermined. Per-base quality was not reported, and no clone a single base away is much larger than it.

What this sample's time point label stands for: newly diagnosed GD, antithyroid drugs for less than 3 months. For both TCR sequencing and RNA sequencing, RNA was extracted from PBMCs using TRIzol. Graves' disease was diagnosed according to American Thyroid Association guidelines. Patients were recruited from an endocrinology department in Xi'an, China. Each patient gave approximately 8.8 milliliters of peripheral blood, collected in an EDTA anticoagulant tube. Ficoll Paque Plus density gradient separation was used to isolate PBMCs, and no further T cell sorting was done. An Agilent 2100 Bioanalyzer and agarose gel were used to check RNA quality, and a NanoDrop 2000 was used to measure RNA concentration. The source of this sequence is a female donor with Graves disease. The input for sequencing was peripheral blood mononuclear cells (PBMCs), taken at new diagnosis, from a patient treated with antithyroid drugs.

The DNA is as follows: TGCGCCAGCAGCTCCCGCCAGTACGGGCAGGGCTTCGGGAATACCGGGGAAAAACTGTTTTTT. The encoded protein is CASSSRQYGQGFGNTGEKLFF. The chain links TRBV4-1 with TRBJ1-4; the D gene is possibly TRBD1, with 5 bases matching. The CDR3 spans 21 residues, from the cysteine through the phenylalanine. Just CDR3 DNA is preserved here, 63 bases in frame from base 1. Based on the germline V gene, the CDR1 and CDR2 sequences are MGHRA and YSYEKL. V loses 5 bases of germline sequence and J loses 8 bases, and the interval between the two ends is 36 bases.